A single sample gave rise to the 13 T cell receptor beta chains below, sequenced in a study of T cells after yellow fever vaccination. MiXCR, applied by TCRdb to the 5' RACE reads, yields one record per CDR3 protein. The table lists about 310,000 distinct CDR3 sequences, around 3.9% of them singletons, with around a quarter in the top ten. The sequencing used PBMCs, collected on the day of the yellow fever booster vaccination. The source is a man aged 18 to 29 who received the YFV17D yellow fever vaccine.

This clonotype came up many times. The chain is built from TRBV29-1 and TRBJ2-7; TRBD1 might be the D (5 bases). CDR1 and CDR2 (germline): SQVTM, ANQGSEA. V lost 3 bases and J lost 4, with 7 bases in between. This CDR3 region has 11 residues. CDR3 residues: CSVDRDYEQYF. The DNA for the CDR3 is TGCAGCGTTGACAGGGATTACGAGCAGTACTTC.

The sample holds a few counts of this clonotype. The chain uses TRBV5-5 and TRBJ2-1; TRBD2 aligns across 14 bases. Germline CDR1 is SGHKS and CDR2 is YYEKEE (reference sequence). The V gene end was trimmed by 5 bases and the J gene end by 8 bases; junction bases not matched to a gene: 3. The CDR3 is 14 residues long. In nucleotides, the CDR3 is TGTGCCAGCAGGACTAGCGGGGGGGCCTATGAGCAGTTCTTC. This sequence encodes CASRTSGGAYEQFF.

This clonotype was counted many times. The CDR3 region has the DNA TGTGCCAGCAGTGAATCCGGTCTAGAGACCCAGTACTTC. Amino acids: CASSESGLETQYF. This rearrangement joins TRBV25-1 to TRBJ2-5, with unresolved D. Germline V gene sequence: CDR1 MGHDK, CDR2 SYGVNS. V was shortened by 1 base and J by 4 bases, with 7 bases between the two germline ends. The CDR3 runs to 13 residues.

This clonotype was recorded many times. The chain combines TRBV6-2 or TRBV6-3 with TRBJ1-2; tentatively, D is TRBD1 (5 bases). V shed 2 bases and J shed 5 bases, with 15 bases lying between them. The CDR3 loop spans 15 amino acids. Germline V gene sequence: CDR1 MNHEY, CDR2 SVGEGT. Written as DNA, the CDR3 is TGTGCCAGCAGTTACCAGGGTTATCGGACTTATGGCTACACCTTC. This translates into CASSYQGYRTYGYTF.

J is TRBJ2-5 and V is TRBV7-2, with 12 bases identical to TRBD1. This CDR3 contains 16 residues. The J segment lost 5 bases and the V segment lost 1 base, leaving 5 bases of the junction unmatched. The germline V gene encodes CDR1 SGHTA and CDR2 FQGNSA. CDR3 sequence (DNA): TGTGCCAGCAGCTTAGTTGGGACAGGGGGCGCGGAGACCCAGTACTTC. Amino acid sequence: CASSLVGTGGAETQYF. The full variable domain, its missing parts supplied by reference TRBV7-2 and TRBJ2-5, is GAGVSQSPSNKVTEKGKDVELRCDPISGHTALYWYRQSLGQGLEFLIYFQGNSAPDKSGLPSDRFSAERTGGSVSTLTIQRTQQEDSAVYLCASSLVGTGGAETQYFGPGTRLLVL.

This clonotype has just a few counts. The chain joins TRBV12-3 or TRBV12-4 to TRBJ2-5; D call uncertain. V was trimmed by 4 bases and J by 5 bases, leaving 11 bases between them. The CDR3 spans 13 residues. The CDR3 sequence is CASSSSSWETQYF. CDR3 nucleotide sequence: TGTGCCAGCAGTTCGTCTTCCTGGGAGACCCAGTACTTC.

This clonotype was seen a few times. The rearrangement joins TRBV28 to TRBJ2-3; TRBD1 aligns across 9 bases. Germline-derived CDR1 and CDR2 are MDHEN and SYDVKM. The trim removed 5 bases at V and 5 bases at J, leaving 14 bases unmatched. This CDR3 comprises 17 residues. The CDR3, as DNA: TGTGCCAGCAGTCCAGCCCCCCACAGGGGGCAAATAGATACGCAGTATTTT. This gives the protein CASSPAPHRGQIDTQYF.

This sequence joins TRBV12-3 or TRBV12-4 and TRBJ1-1, with D possibly matching TRBD1 (6 bases). The CDR3 spans 14 residues. Trimming removed 5 bases at V and 2 bases at J, with 12 bases between. The CDR3 nucleotides read TGTGCCAGCAGTACCAGGGGCCCAAACACTGAAGCTTTCTTT. It specifies CASSTRGPNTEAFF.

This clonotype was counted a few times. This chain uses TRBV6-6 with TRBJ1-2; D may be TRBD1 (6 bases). Per germline, CDR1 MNHNY and CDR2 SVGAGI (reference sequence). The CDR3 consists of 14 residues. V was clipped by 4 bases and J by 5 bases, with 14 bases between them. In DNA, the CDR3 is TGTGCCAGCAGTTTGGGGGCATCTGCGTATGGCTACACCTTC. This encodes CASSLGASAYGYTF.

This clonotype was observed many times. The chain links TRBV20-1 to TRBJ1-2; possible D gene TRBD1, 6 bases. V was cut by 0 bases and J by 7 bases, with 15 bases left in between. Looked up from germline, CDR1 is DFQATT and CDR2 is SNEGSKA (reference sequence). This CDR3 is 14 amino acids long. CDR3 sequence: CSARDRGGTVGYTF. CDR3 bases: TGCAGTGCTAGAGATAGGGGGGGGACCGTTGGCTACACCTTC.

This clonotype was picked up many times. The CDR3, as DNA: TGTGCCAGCAGCCAAACCGCGAGTAGGTCTGAAGCTTTCTTT. Translation: CASSQTASRSEAFF. The J gene is TRBJ1-1, the V gene TRBV3-1; D is unclear. Per germline, CDR1 LGHDT and CDR2 YNNKEL (reference sequence). Trimming took 2 bases from V and 6 from J, leaving 13 bases between them. The CDR3 is made up of 14 amino acids.

The CDR3 protein is CASSFHRGQETQYF. CDR3 sequence (DNA): TGTGCCAGCAGCTTCCACAGGGGACAAGAGACCCAGTACTTC. V gene TRBV7-2 combines with J gene TRBJ2-5, with 7 bases identical to TRBD1. In germline, CDR1 is SGHTA, CDR2 FQGNSA. The CDR3 is made up of 14 amino acids. V trimming: 3 bases; J trimming: 2 bases; junction bases outside the gene matches: 3.

The V call is TRBV6-2 or TRBV6-3, the J call TRBJ1-4; weak D call: TRBD1 (5 bases). There are 14 residues in the CDR3. Trimming stripped 1 base from V and 8 bases from J, with 11 bases between. The germline CDR1 and CDR2 sequences are MNHEY and SVGEGT. As DNA, the CDR3 is TGTGCCAGCAGTTACTTGGGACTAGGCGAAAAACTGTTTTTT. Encoded protein: CASSYLGLGEKLFF.